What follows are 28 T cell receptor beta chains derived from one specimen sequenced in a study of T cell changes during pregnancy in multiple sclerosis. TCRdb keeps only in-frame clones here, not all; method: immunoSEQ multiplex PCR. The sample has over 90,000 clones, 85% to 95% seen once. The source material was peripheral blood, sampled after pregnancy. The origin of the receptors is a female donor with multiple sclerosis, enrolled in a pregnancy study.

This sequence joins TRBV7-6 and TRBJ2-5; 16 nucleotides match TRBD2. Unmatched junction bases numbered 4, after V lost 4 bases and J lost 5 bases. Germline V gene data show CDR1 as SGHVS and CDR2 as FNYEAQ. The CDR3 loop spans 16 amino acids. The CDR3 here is CASSSGLAGGPETQYF. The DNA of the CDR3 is TGTGCCAGCAGCTCGGGACTAGCGGGGGGGCCGGAGACCCAGTACTTC.

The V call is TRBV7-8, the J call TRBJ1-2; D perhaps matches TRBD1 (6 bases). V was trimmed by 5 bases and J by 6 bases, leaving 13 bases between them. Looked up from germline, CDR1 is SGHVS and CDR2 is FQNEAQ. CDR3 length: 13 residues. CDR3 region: CASSTGQRNGYTF. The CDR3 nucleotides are TGTGCCAGCAGCACAGGACAGCGGAATGGCTACACCTTC. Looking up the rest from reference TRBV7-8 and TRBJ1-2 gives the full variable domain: GAGVSQSPRYKVAKRGQDVALRCDPISGHVSLFWYQQALGQGPEFLTYFQNEAQLDKSGLPSDRFFAERPEGSVSTLKIQRTQQEDSAVYLCASSTGQRNGYTFGSGTRLTVV.

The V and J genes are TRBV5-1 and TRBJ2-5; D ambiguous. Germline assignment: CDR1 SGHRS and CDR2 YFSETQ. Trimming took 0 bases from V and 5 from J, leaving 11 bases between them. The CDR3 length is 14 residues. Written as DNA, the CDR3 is TGCGCCAGCAGCTTGGTAGCTGGGTCGGAGACCCAGTACTTC. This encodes CASSLVAGSETQYF.

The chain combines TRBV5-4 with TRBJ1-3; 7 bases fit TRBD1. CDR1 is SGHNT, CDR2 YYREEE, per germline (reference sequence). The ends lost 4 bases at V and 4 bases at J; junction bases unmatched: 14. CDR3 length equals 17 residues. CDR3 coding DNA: TGTGCCAGCAGCCGGGCAGGGGGAAGGGGTACAGGAAACACCATATATTTT. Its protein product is CASSRAGGRGTGNTIYF.

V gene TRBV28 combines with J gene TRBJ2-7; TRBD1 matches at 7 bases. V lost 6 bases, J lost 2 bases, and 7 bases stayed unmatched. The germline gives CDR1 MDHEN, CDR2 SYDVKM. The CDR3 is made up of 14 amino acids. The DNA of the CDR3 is TGTGCCAGCAGCTTCCCGACAGGGACCTACGAGCAGTACTTC. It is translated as CASSFPTGTYEQYF.

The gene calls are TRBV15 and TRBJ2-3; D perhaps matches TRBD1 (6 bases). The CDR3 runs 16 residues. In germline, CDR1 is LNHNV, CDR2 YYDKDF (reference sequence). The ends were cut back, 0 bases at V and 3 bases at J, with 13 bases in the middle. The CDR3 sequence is CATSRDDYRVTDTQYF. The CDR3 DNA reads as TGTGCCACCAGCAGAGATGATTACAGGGTGACAGATACGCAGTATTTT.

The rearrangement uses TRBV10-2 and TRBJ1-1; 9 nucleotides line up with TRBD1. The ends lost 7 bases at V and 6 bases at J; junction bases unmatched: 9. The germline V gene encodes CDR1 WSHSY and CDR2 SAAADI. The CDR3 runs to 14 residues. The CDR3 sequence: CASKVGQGNSEAFF. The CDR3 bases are TGCGCCAGCAAAGTCGGACAGGGGAATTCTGAAGCTTTCTTT.

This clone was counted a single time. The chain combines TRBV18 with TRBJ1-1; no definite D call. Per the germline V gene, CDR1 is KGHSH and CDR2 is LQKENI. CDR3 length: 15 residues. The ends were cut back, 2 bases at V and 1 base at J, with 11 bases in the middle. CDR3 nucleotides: TGTGCCAGCTCACCAAAGGAGAGTACGAACACTGAAGCTTTCTTT. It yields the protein CASSPKESTNTEAFF.

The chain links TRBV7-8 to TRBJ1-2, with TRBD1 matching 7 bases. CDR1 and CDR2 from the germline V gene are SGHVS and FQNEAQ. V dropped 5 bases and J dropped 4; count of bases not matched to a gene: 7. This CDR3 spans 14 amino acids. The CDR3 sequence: CASSRPGQPYGYTF. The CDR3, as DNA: TGTGCCAGCAGCCGGCCGGGACAGCCCTATGGCTACACCTTC.

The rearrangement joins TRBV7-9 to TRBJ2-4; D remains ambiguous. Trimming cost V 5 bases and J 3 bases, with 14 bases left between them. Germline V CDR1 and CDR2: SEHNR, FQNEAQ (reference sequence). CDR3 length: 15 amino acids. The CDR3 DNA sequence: TGTGCCAGCAGCCCCCCCTTGGCAGTCAAAAACATTCAGTACTTC. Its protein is CASSPPLAVKNIQYF. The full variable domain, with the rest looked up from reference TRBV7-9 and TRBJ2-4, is DTGVSQNPRHKITKRGQNVTFRCDPISEHNRLYWYRQTLGQGPEFLTYFQNEAQLEKSRLLSDRFSAERPKGSFSTLEIQRTEQGDSAMYLCASSPPLAVKNIQYFGAGTRLSVL.

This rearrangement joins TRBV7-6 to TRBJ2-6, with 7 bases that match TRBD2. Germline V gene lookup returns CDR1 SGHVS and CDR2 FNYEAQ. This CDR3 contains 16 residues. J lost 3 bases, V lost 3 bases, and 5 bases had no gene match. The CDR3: CASSFWGRGGANVLTF. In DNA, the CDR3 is TGTGCCAGCAGCTTTTGGGGGAGGGGTGGGGCCAACGTCCTGACTTTC.

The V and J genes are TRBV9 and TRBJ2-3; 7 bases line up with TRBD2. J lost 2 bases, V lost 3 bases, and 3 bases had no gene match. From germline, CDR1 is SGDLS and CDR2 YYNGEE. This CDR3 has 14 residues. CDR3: CASSARGDTDTQYF. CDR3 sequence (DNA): TGTGCCAGCAGCGCCCGGGGGGACACAGATACGCAGTATTTT.

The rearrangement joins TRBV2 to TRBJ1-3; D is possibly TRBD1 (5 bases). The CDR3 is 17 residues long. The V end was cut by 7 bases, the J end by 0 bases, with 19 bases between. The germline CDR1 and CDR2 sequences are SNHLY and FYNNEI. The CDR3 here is CASIPMDTRFSGNTIYF. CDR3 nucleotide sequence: TGTGCCAGCATCCCGATGGACACACGTTTCTCTGGAAACACCATATATTTT.

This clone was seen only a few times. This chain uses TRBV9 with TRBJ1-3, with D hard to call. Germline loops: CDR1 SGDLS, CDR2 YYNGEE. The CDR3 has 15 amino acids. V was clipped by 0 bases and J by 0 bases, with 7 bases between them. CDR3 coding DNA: TGTGCCAGCAGCGTAGCTGAGGGCTCTGGAAACACCATATATTTT. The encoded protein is CASSVAEGSGNTIYF.

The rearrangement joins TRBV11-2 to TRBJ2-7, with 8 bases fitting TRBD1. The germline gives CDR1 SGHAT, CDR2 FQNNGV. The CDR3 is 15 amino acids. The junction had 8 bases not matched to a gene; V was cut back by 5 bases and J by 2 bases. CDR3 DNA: TGTGCCAGCAGCCCTAGGACAGGGTTTCCCTACGAGCAGTACTTC. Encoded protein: CASSPRTGFPYEQYF.

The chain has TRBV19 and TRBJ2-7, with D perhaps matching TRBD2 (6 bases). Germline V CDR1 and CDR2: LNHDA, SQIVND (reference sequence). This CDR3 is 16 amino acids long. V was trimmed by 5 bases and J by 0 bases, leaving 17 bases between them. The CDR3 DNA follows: TGTGCCAGTAGTCCTTCTCTAGCGCTTAGCTCCTACGAGCAGTACTTC. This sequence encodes CASSPSLALSSYEQYF.

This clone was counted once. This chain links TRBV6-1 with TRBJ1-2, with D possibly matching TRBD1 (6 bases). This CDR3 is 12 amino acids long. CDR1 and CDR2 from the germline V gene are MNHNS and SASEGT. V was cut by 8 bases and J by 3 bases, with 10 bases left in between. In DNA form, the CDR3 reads TGTGCCAGCTGGGCAGGGGACTATGGCTACACCTTC. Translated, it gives CASWAGDYGYTF.

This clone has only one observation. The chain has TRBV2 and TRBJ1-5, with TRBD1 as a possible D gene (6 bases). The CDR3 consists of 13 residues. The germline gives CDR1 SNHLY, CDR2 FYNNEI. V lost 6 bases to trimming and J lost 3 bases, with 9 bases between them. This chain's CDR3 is CASRQGLNQPQHF. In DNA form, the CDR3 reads TGTGCCAGCAGACAGGGCCTCAATCAGCCCCAGCATTTT.

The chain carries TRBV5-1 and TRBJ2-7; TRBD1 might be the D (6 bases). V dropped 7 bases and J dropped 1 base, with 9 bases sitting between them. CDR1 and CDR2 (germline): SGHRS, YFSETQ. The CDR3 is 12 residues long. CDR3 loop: CASGQSSYEQYF. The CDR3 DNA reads TGCGCCAGCGGACAGTCTTCCTACGAGCAGTACTTC.

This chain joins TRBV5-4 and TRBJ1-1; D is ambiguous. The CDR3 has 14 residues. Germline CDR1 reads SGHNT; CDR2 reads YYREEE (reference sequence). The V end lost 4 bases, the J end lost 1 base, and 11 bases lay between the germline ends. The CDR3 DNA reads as TGTGCCAGCAGCCCCAGAAACAGGAACACTGAAGCTTTCTTT. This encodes CASSPRNRNTEAFF.

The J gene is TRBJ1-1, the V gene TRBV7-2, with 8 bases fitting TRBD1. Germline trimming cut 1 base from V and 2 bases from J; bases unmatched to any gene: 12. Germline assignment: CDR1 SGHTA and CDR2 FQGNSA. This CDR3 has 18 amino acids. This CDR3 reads CASSLVKSGRGLNTEAFF. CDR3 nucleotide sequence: TGTGCCAGCAGCTTAGTGAAGTCGGGCAGGGGGCTTAACACTGAAGCTTTCTTT.

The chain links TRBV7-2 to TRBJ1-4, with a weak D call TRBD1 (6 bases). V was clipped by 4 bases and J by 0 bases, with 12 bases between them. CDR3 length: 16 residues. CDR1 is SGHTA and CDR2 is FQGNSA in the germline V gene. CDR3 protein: CASSSGQIATNEKLFF. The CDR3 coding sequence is TGTGCCAGCAGCTCCGGACAGATAGCAACTAATGAAAAACTGTTTTTT.

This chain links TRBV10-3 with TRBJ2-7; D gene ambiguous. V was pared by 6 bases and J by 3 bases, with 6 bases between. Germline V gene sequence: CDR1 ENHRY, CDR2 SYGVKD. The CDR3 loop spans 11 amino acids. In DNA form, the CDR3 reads TGTGCCATCAGACTCGGCTACGAGCAGTACTTC. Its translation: CAIRLGYEQYF.

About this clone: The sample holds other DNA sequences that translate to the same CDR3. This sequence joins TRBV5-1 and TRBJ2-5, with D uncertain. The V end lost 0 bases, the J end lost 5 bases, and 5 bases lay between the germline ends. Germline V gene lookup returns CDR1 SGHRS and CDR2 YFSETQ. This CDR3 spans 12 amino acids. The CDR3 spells CASSLARETQYF. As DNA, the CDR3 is TGCGCCAGCAGCTTGGCTAGGGAGACCCAGTACTTC. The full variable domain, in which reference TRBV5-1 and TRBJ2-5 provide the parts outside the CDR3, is KAGVTQTPRYLIKTRGQQVTLSCSPISGHRSVSWYQQTPGQGLQFLFEYFSETQRNKGNFPGRFSGRQFSNSRSEMNVSTLELGDSALYLCASSLARETQYFGPGTRLLVL.

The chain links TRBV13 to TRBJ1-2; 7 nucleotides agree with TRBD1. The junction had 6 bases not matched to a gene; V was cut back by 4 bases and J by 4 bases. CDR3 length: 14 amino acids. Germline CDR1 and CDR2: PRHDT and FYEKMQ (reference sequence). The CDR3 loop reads CASSYRDRPYGYTF. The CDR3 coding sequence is TGTGCCAGCAGCTACCGGGACAGACCCTATGGCTACACCTTC.

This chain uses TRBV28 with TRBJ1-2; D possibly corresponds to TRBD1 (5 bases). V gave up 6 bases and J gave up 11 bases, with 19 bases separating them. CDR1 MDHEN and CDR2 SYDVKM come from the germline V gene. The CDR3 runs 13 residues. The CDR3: CASRDPGLTGYTF. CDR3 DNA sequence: TGTGCCAGCAGGGATCCGGGACTCACGGGATACACCTTC.

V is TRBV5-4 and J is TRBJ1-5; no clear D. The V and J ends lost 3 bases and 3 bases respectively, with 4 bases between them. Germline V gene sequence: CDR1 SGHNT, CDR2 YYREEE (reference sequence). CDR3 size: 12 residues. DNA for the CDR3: TGTGCCAGCAGCTCTCCCAATCAGCCCCAGCATTTT. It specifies CASSSPNQPQHF.

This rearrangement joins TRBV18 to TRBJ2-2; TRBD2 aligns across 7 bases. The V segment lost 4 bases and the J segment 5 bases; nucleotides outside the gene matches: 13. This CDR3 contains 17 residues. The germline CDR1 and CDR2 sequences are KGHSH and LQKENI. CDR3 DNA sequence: TGTGCCAGCTCACACCTCGGGGAGGGAAAACGGACCGGGGAGCTGTTTTTT. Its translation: CASSHLGEGKRTGELFF.